This T cell receptor (beta chain) is drawn from a study of beta chain features in type 1 diabetes. The overall study: What patients shared with healthy donors was a similar profile of age, gender and cell yields.

Of the isolated RNA, all was reverse transcribed, and so the sequenced material was expressed TCRB transcripts. This table comes from immunoSEQ multiplex PCR, and its TCRdb copy is limited to in-frame clones, with some not included. The data hold approximately 27,000 clones, with roughly 53% observed a single time. Findings of the study overall: Cells carrying high TCR expression could end up over-represented when cDNA is sequenced. Among type 1 diabetes patients, VDJ junctions had fewer insertions and more deletions. Among patients with Type 1 diabetes, TCRB CDR3s were moderately but significantly shorter in every one of the four CD4+ subsets.

In its sample, this clone was seen once. What it recognizes is unknown. The CDR3 has 17 amino acids. Germline V gives CDR1 MGHRA, CDR2 YSYEKL. V lost 0 bases and J lost 2; bases outside the gene matches: 5. What was sequenced was stem cell memory CD4+ T cells from blood. The genes are TRBV4-1 and TRBJ2-2; 8 bases are a match to TRBD2. This sequence was found in a man aged 30 to 39 with type 1 diabetes. CDR3 loop: CASSQDRGTRNTGELFF. In DNA, the CDR3 is TGCGCCAGCAGCCAAGATCGGGGGACTAGAAACACCGGGGAGCTGTTTTTT.